This T cell receptor beta chain was sequenced in a study of cytomegalovirus exposure and HLA in healthy donors. Primers: 60 Vbeta forward and 13 Jbeta reverse. Assay: immunoSEQ multiplex PCR; the TCRdb copy retains only in-frame clones and omits some. The table has 130,000 to 150,000 clones, about 74% seen once. CDR1 is MNHNY, CDR2 SVGAGI, per germline (reference sequence). Between the trimmed V and J ends, which lost 7 bases and 1 base, there was a span of 16 bases. The CDR3 is made up of 16 amino acids. This clone showed up just a few times. The clonotype comes from a woman in her forties or fifties in good health and CMV-seronegative. V gene TRBV6-6 combines with J gene TRBJ1-4; a weak D match, TRBD1 (6 bases). What was sequenced was PBMCs. CDR3 loop: CASTTGGAVTNEKLFF. CDR3 in DNA: TGTGCCAGCACCACGGGGGGGGCCGTAACTAATGAAAAACTGTTTTTT.